This TCR beta chain was found in a study of shared clonotypes between healthy human individuals (TCRdb year 2020). Notes on the research overall: The cohort included three men and a couple of women between 18 and 49 years of age. For each donor, CD4 naive and CD4 memory were each given three plates, CD8 naive was given two plates, and CD8 memory was given one plate. Blood TCR repertoires of about five healthy adults were deeply sequenced to estimate repertoire size and the extent of clonotype sharing between individuals. Libraries were prepared and TCR repertoires were sequenced by different laboratories using diverse techniques, in order to increase sequencing depth and limit assay-specific biases. Each donor's leukapheresis produced roughly between about 0.85 and 10 billion PBMCs. General conclusions and limits of the study: Only blood was sampled, and tissue TCR repertoires likely differ from those in blood. Incomplete sequencing was indicated by rarefaction of sorted-subset datasets, despite the large sequencing depth. Naive subsets generally had larger estimated clonotype richness than memory subsets did. Because the study included a small number of donors, the genetic and exposure-history diversity represented was limited. Clonotypes shared by all four sorted-subset donors showed higher generation probabilities than non-shared clonotypes. Based on pairwise subsampling, the degree of clonotype sharing among donors was expected to be affected by sequencing depth. Approximately 5% of naive CD4, 3.5% of naive CD8, about 2.1% of memory CD4, and roughly 0.4% of memory CD8 clonotypes were shared across several donors.

CDR1 is given as MDHEN and CDR2 as SYDVKM, both from the germline V gene. From the cysteine through the phenylalanine, the CDR3 covers 16 amino acids. Only the CDR3 portion is preserved as DNA: 48 bases, with reading frame beginning at the first base. Relative to germline, V is 3 bases shorter and J is 1 base shorter, with 16 bases between their ends. Details on this clone: Its antigen specificity is not known. Base quality data are lacking; no much larger clone is found one base away.

Using the deep immunoSEQ assay, TCR CDR3 regions were amplified from genomic DNA by multiplex PCR. For each cell subset, the extracted genomic DNA was distributed evenly across all wells of several immunoSEQ 96-well plates, and each plate served as one replicate. Each replicate PCR for sorted subsets received around 210 ng genomic DNA, equal to 28,000 or so T cell genomes. Purified libraries were quantified with a Qubit 3.0 fluorometer, sized on a Bioanalyzer 2100, and re-quantified with the KAPA Library Quantification kit. Each immunoSEQ 96-well plate was sequenced on its own single-read 150-cycle Illumina NextSeq 550 flow cell. As for how the authors treated the data: Because the immunoSEQ output included only junctional sequences and no quality scores, the filtering could not be the same as the filtering used for full-length reads. Sequences were annotated with PyIR, a Python wrapper for IgBLAST v1.9, and V/J genes and CDR3 were assigned using IMGT germline references. Reads were filtered out if the reads had weak V/J assignments (E-value above 1e-6), no CDR3, stop codons, out-of-frame junctions, or ambiguous translated residues. V3J clonotypes were defined as sequences sharing the same inferred V gene, J gene, and CDR3 amino acid sequence. To compute the percentage overlap between repertoires, the number of shared unique clonotypes was divided by the size of the smaller repertoire. Richness of each repertoire was evaluated using RTK rarefaction, the Chao1 estimator, and Recon v2.1 estimates of unobserved clonotypes. For all TCRbeta clonotypes obtained by the gDNA method from several donors, generation probabilities were computed with OLGA. The table comes from immuneACCESS by way of TCRdb, which keeps in-frame sequences with V and J called. Part of the clones is missing from these tables; in studies checked, under half for an unresolved V gene and the rest for unknown reasons. V and J calls and clone size are copied from that table; D and trimming were computed from the DNA. The sample table shows 760,000 or so clones, and around 96% are seen once. The ten largest clones represent around 0.21% of the sample.

CD8 naive samples were obtained by positive selection for CCR7 among CD45RO-negative cells, yielding a CD45RA+CCR7+ population from which TemRA cells were excluded. Healthy HIV-negative adults with no recently reported acute infections or vaccinations were included as donors. Every donor was a Caucasian adult living in Nashville, Tennessee, USA. Blood was obtained by leukapheresis, after which PBMCs were separated by Ficoll-Histopaque density gradient centrifugation and cryopreserved in liquid nitrogen vapor phase. Analytical flow cytometry was used to check the purity and quantity of every magnetically sorted T cell population. Each sorted fraction had its genomic DNA isolated and then quantified by UV absorbance on a Nanodrop 2000c.

The source material was naive CD8+ T cells sorted from blood. The sample's cell subset or site, from its label and the paper: CD45RA+CCR7+. This sequence was found in a man aged 25-45 years in good health. The chain was built from TRBV28 and TRBJ2-7; the D match is possibly TRBD1 or TRBD2, with 5 bases aligned in each. The nucleotide sequence is given as TGTGCCAGCAGTTTCGAGGGACCGTCAATTTCCTACGAGCAGTACTTC. Its coded protein is CASSFEGPSISYEQYF.